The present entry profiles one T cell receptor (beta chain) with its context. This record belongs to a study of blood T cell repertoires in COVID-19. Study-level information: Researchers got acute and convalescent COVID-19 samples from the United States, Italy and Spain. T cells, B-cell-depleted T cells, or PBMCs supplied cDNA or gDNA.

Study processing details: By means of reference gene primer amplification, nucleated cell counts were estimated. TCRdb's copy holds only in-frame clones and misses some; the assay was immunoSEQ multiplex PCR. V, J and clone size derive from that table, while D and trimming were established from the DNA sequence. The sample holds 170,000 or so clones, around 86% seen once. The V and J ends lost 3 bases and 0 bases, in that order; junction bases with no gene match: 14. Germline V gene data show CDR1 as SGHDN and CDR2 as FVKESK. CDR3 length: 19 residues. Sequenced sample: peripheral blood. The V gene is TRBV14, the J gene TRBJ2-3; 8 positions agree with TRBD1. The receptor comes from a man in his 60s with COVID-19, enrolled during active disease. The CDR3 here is CASSQELRTGRRSTDTQYF. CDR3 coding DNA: TGTGCCAGCAGCCAGGAACTTAGGACAGGGAGACGGAGCACAGATACGCAGTATTTT.